These 2 T cell receptor beta chains came from one sample sequenced in a study of post-analysis software for immune sequencing data. Study-wide results and limits: Compared with controls, patients had more of about five TRBV segments, including TRBV5-6, TRBV5-1 and TRBV20-1.

Their antigens remain unidentified. Sequencing libraries made from TCR beta cDNA carried unique molecular identifiers. One entry per CDR3 protein results from TCRdb running MiXCR on the PCR reads. Among hundreds of thousands of distinct CDR3 sequences, 25% to 30% were seen once, and the ten largest hold more than 0.45%. The specimen sequenced was blood. The receptors stem from a girl under 18 with multiple sclerosis.

The table lists this clonotype with a few counts. This chain links TRBV20-1 with TRBJ2-3; D tentatively fits TRBD1 or TRBD2 (5 bases each). Between the trimmed V and J ends, which lost 0 bases and 3 bases, there was a span of 10 bases. Germline CDR1 reads DFQATT; CDR2 reads SNEGSKA (reference sequence). There are 14 residues in the CDR3. The CDR3 region is CSARDGGLTDTQYF. DNA for the CDR3: TGCAGTGCTAGAGATGGGGGTTTGACAGATACGCAGTATTTT.

This chain links TRBV3-1 with TRBJ2-1; 10 bases are a match to TRBD1. Germline V gives CDR1 LGHDT, CDR2 YNNKEL (reference sequence). Trimming took 5 bases from V and 13 from J; bases not matched to a gene: 17. This CDR3 is built from 16 residues. The CDR3 DNA is TGTGCCAGCAGCGGAATCATGTCCCGGGACAGGGGCGGTCAGTTCTTC. Protein sequence: CASSGIMSRDRGGQFF.